This T cell receptor (beta chain) was sequenced in a study of T-cell reconstitution after alpha-beta-depleted transplantation in children. The CDR3 covers 17 residues. Germline CDR1 reads PRHDT; CDR2 reads FYEKMQ (reference sequence). V lost 4 bases and J lost 9; bases outside the gene matches: 17. This clonotype was detected once. Unique molecular identifiers were used to barcode this TCRbeta library. Via MiXCR, TCRdb re-called the PCR reads, giving one row per CDR3 protein. The data hold hundreds of thousands of distinct CDR3 sequences, with about 15% observed a single time. The material sequenced was PBMCs from the stem cell graft donor, taken from the stem cell graft. The chain joins TRBV13 to TRBJ2-1, with 8 bases aligning to TRBD2. The source of this sequence is a human donor who donated a stem cell graft to a child with acute myeloid leukemia. CDR3 amino acids: CASSYGNRGGRIGEQFF. The CDR3, as DNA: TGTGCCAGCAGCTACGGAAATCGGGGGGGCCGGATTGGTGAGCAGTTCTTC.